This record concerns one T cell receptor (beta chain) sequence. The data derive from a study of OX40 agonist ivuxolimab in advanced cancers. Trimming removed 10 bases at V and 10 bases at J, with 20 bases between. This CDR3 is built from 14 residues. Germline V CDR1 and CDR2: MNHNY, SVGAGI (reference sequence). Data came from immunoSEQ multiplex PCR; TCRdb stores just in-frame clones and leaves some out. The sample has over 45,000 clones; over 80% are singletons. The sequenced sample was CD4+ or CD8+ T cells sorted from blood, obtained in a trial of the OX40 agonist ivuxolimab. The gene calls are TRBV6-6 and TRBJ1-6; no reliable D call. This TCR was recovered from an adult with an advanced solid tumor such as melanoma, head and neck, liver or kidney cancer. The CDR3: CATRAALGRSPLHF. CDR3 in DNA: TGTGCCACCCGTGCCGCCCTGGGGAGATCACCCCTCCACTTT.